Listed below are T cell receptor beta chains from one sample, sequenced in a study of CD8 T cells in Susac syndrome. TCRdb recomputed calls from the immunoSEQ multiplex PCR reads with MiXCR, one row per CDR3 protein. The sample has 150,000 to 200,000 distinct CDR3 sequences, 93% seen once. Sequenced material: CD4+ T cells from PBMCs. The receptors were sampled from a human donor with multiple sclerosis. The CDR3 runs from the conserved cysteine through the conserved F or W. Fields, in order: J gene, V gene, D gene, clone size, CDR3 DNA, CDR3 protein. The D gene is left open where the match is weak. Size values are once, few and many counts, or a class for expanded clones, and some rows have none.

TRBJ2-7 TRBV7-6 NA few TGTGCCAGCAGCTTAGAGGGGCGGACCTACGAGCAGTACTTC CASSLEGRTYEQYF
TRBJ2-4 TRBV3-1 NA NA TGTGCCAGCAGCCAAGGAGGGGGGGAAAACATTCAGTACTTC CASSQGGGENIQYF
TRBJ2-2 TRBV20-1 TRBD2 NA TGCAGTGCTACCCGGGTTAGCGGGAGGGACAATCAGCAGCTGTTTTTT CSATRVSGRDNQQLFF
TRBJ1-2 TRBV6-1 NA NA TGTGCCAGCAGTACAGGATTCTATGGCTACACCTTC CASSTGFYGYTF
TRBJ2-2 TRBV12-3/TRBV12-4 TRBD2 NA TGTGCCAGCAGCACCCACCCCACTAGCGGGGGTGGGGAGCTGTTTTTT CASSTHPTSGGGELFF
TRBJ1-1 TRBV3-1 NA NA TGTGCCAGCAGCCCTACCGGGACGCTAGCAGAAGCTTTCTTT CASSPTGTLAEAFF
TRBJ1-2 TRBV3-1 NA NA TGTGCCAGCAGCCAGACAGACTATGGCTACACCTTC CASSQTDYGYTF
TRBJ1-5 TRBV6-2/TRBV6-3 TRBD1 NA TGTGCCAGCAGTTACGACAGGGGTAATCAGCCCCAGCATTTT CASSYDRGNQPQHF
TRBJ2-1 TRBV20-1 NA NA TGCAGTGCTAGAATTTTATCCCCAAGCTCCTACAATGAGCAGTTCTTC CSARILSPSSYNEQFF
TRBJ2-2 TRBV24-1 NA NA TGTGCCACCGGTGGGAACACCGGGGAGCTGTTTTTT CATGGNTGELFF
TRBJ1-5 TRBV19 NA few TGTGCCAGTAGGGCTAAGGGTCAGCCCCAGCATTTT CASRAKGQPQHF
TRBJ2-5 TRBV15 TRBD2 NA TGTGCCACCAGCATGCTAGCGGGAGTCGAAGAGACCCAGTACTTC CATSMLAGVEETQYF
TRBJ1-3 TRBV12-3/TRBV12-4 NA NA TGTGCCAGCAGCACTACAGGGAGCTCTGGAAACACCATATATTTT CASSTTGSSGNTIYF
TRBJ2-7 TRBV2 NA once TGTGCCAGCAGTTCCCCGGGCGGATCCCTCGAGCAGTACTTC CASSSPGGSLEQYF
TRBJ1-1 TRBV20-1 NA few TGCAGTGCTAGCGGCGGAAACACTGAAGCTTTCTTT CSASGGNTEAFF
TRBJ2-1 TRBV5-4 TRBD1 NA TGTGCCAGCAGCGGTGACAGGGAGCTCTACAATGAGCAGTTCTTC CASSGDRELYNEQFF
TRBJ2-7 TRBV3-1 NA NA TGTGCCAGCAGTGCCACTAGTGAGCAGTACTTC CASSATSEQYF
TRBJ2-7 TRBV11-1 NA NA TGTGCCAGCAGCGCAAGGGGCAACCACTACGAGCAGTACTTC CASSARGNHYEQYF
TRBJ1-5 TRBV9 NA NA TGTGCCAGCAGCGTAGGGGCAGGGCCTAATCAGCCCCAGCATTTT CASSVGAGPNQPQHF
TRBJ2-3 TRBV27 NA NA TGTGCCAGCACCCCGGACAGATGGAGCACAGATACGCAGTATTTT CASTPDRWSTDTQYF
TRBJ2-7 TRBV5-8 NA NA TGTGCCAGCAGCCCAGAACGAAGCGGATCCTACGAGCAGTACTTC CASSPERSGSYEQYF
TRBJ2-7 TRBV2 NA NA TGTGCCAGCAGCCAGGACACCGAGCAGTACTTC CASSQDTEQYF
TRBJ2-7 TRBV5-1 NA NA TGCGCCAGCAGCTTGACGGTGCCTCAATACGAGCAGTACTTC CASSLTVPQYEQYF
TRBJ1-1 TRBV6-6 TRBD1 NA TGTGCCAGCAGTTCCCGGACAGGGATGAACACTGAAGCTTTCTTT CASSSRTGMNTEAFF
TRBJ2-1 TRBV11-1 TRBD2 NA TGTGCCAGCAGCTCGACGACTAGCGGGACCTACAATGAGCAGTTCTTC CASSSTTSGTYNEQFF
TRBJ1-2 TRBV12-3/TRBV12-4 NA once TGTGCCAGCAGTTTATGGGGCTATGGCTACACCTTC CASSLWGYGYTF
TRBJ1-1 TRBV2 NA NA TGTGCCAGCAGCCCGGGGAGAAGCGGAGGGAACACTGAAGCTTTCTTT CASSPGRSGGNTEAFF